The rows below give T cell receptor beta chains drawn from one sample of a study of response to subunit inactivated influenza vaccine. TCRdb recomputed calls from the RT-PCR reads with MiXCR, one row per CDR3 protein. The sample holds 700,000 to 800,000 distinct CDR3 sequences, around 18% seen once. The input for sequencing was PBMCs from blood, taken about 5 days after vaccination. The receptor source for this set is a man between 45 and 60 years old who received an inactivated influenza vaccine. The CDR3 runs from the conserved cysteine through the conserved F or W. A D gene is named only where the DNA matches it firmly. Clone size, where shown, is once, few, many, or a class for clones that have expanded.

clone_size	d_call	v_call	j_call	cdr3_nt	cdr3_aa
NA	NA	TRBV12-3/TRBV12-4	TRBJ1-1	TGTGCCAGCAGATTAGGTGGGACACACACTGAAGCTTTCTTT	CASRLGGTHTEAFF
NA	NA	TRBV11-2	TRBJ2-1	TGTGCCAGCAGCTTAATGAGCTCCTACAATGAGCAGTTCTTC	CASSLMSSYNEQFF
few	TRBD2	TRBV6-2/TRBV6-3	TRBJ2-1	TGTGCCAGCAGTCCCGGGACTAGCGGGACCATCTTC	CASSPGTSGTIF
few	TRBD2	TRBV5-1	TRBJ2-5	TGCGCCAGCAGCTTCGGAGGGAGGGCCAGGGAGACCCAGTACTTC	CASSFGGRARETQYF
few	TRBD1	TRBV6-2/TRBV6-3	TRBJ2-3	TGTGCCAGCAGTTCCAGGGGGCAAGATACGCAGTATTTT	CASSSRGQDTQYF
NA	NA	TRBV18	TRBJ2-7	TGTGCCAGCTCCCCCAGGGAGCACGAGCAGTACTTC	CASSPREHEQYF
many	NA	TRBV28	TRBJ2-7	TGTGCCAGCAGTGACGGGACATCTTACGAGCAGTACTTC	CASSDGTSYEQYF
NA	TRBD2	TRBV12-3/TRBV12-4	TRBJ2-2	TGTGCCAGCAGTTTATACGGGGGGGCCCTCGGGGAGCTGTTTTTT	CASSLYGGALGELFF
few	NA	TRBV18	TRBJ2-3	TGTGCCAGCTCACCCGCCCGGAGAAGTAGCACAGATACGCAGTATTTT	CASSPARRSSTDTQYF
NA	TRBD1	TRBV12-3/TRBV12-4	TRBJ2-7	TGTGCCATCAGTTTCGGACAGGGGCCCTACGAGCAGTACTTC	CAISFGQGPYEQYF
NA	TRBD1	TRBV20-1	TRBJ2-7	TGCAGTGCCCCGAACTCCGGGACAGGGGGCTACGAGCAGTACTTC	CSAPNSGTGGYEQYF
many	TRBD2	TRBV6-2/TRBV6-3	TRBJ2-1	TGTGCCAGCAGTTACTCACGCGGGAGGGCCGGGAATGAGCAGTTCTTC	CASSYSRGRAGNEQFF
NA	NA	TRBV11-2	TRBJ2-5	TGTGCCAGCAGCTTAGAGATTCTAGAGGGGACCCAGTACTTC	CASSLEILEGTQYF
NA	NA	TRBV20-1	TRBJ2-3	TGCAGTGCTGGGGAAAACACAGATACGCAGTATTTT	CSAGENTDTQYF
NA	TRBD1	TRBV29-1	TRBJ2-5	TGCAGCGTGACAGGGGGTGTAGAGACCCAGTACTTC	CSVTGGVETQYF
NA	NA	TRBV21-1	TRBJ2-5	TGTGCCAGCAGCATGGGACCCGAGTACTTC	CASSMGPEYF
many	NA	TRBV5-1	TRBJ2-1	TGCGCCAGCAGCTTGAAAGGGGGAGGCAATGAGCAGTTCTTC	CASSLKGGGNEQFF
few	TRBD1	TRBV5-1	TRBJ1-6	TGCGCCAGCACATTGAGACAGGGCGGTTCACCCCTCCACTTT	CASTLRQGGSPLHF
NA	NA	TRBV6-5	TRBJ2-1	TGTGCCAGCAGTTACTCCTGGACCCTAACTGTGGCCAATGAGCAGTTCTTC	CASSYSWTLTVANEQFF
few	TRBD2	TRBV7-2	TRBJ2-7	TGTGCCAGCAGCTTAGTCGCTAGCGGCTCCTACGAGCAGTACTTC	CASSLVASGSYEQYF
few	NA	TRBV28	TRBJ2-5	TGTGCCAGCAGTTCCCCGGCCACATCCCAAGAGACCCAGTACTTC	CASSSPATSQETQYF
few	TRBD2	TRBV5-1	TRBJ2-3	TGCGCCAGCAGCATAGGGACTAGCGGGATCACAGATACGCAGTATTTT	CASSIGTSGITDTQYF